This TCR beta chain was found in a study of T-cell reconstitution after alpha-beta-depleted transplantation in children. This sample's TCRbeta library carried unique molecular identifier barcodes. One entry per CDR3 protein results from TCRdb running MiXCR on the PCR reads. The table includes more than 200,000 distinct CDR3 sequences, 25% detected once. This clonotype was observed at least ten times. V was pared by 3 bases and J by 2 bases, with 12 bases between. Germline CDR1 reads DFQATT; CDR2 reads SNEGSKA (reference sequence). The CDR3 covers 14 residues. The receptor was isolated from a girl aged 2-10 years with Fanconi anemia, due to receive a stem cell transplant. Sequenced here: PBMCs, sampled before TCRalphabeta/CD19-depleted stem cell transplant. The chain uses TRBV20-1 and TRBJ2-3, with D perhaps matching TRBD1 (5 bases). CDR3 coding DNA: TGCAGTGCTAGCAGACAGAGGCTCACAGATACGCAGTATTTT. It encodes CSASRQRLTDTQYF.